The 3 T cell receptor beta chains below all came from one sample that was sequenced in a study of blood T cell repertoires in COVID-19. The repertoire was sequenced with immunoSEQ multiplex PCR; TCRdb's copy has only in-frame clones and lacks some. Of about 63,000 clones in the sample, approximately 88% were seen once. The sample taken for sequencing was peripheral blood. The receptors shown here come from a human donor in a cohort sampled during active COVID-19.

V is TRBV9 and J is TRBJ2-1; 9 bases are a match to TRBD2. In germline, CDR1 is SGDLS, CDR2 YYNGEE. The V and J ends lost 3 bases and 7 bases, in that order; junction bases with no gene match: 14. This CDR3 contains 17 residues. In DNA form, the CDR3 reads TGTGCCAGCAGCGCCAGTCGGGGCGGGAGGGCCTGGAATGAGCAGTTCTTC. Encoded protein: CASSASRGGRAWNEQFF.

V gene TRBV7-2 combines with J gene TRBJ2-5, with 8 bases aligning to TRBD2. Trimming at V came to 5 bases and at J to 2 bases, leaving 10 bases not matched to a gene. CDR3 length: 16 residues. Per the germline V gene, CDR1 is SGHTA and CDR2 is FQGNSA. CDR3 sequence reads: CASSPIRRGVQETQYF. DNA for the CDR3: TGTGCCAGCAGCCCAATTCGGCGGGGGGTTCAAGAGACCCAGTACTTC.

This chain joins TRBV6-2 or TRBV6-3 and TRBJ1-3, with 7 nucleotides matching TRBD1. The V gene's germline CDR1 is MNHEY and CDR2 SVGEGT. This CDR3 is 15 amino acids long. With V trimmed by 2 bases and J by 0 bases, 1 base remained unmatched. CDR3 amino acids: CASSYGQVSGNTIYF. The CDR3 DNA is TGTGCCAGCAGTTACGGACAGGTCTCTGGAAACACCATATATTTT.